The sequence of this T cell receptor beta chain was determined in a study of T cell repertoires in cytomegalovirus infection. Overall study context: Newly reported HLA-C-restricted and thoroughly characterized HLA-B-restricted CMV epitopes were employed.

MiXCR was run by TCRdb on the reads, yielding one entry per CDR3 protein. The table lists around 540,000 distinct CDR3 sequences, 30% to 35% of them singletons. Broader study findings: There were HLA-C-restricted CMV-specific TCR beta clonotypes dominating the ex vivo response.

The V end was cut by 0 bases, the J end by 4 bases, with 14 bases between. The CDR3 is 16 amino acids. In germline, CDR1 is MNHEY, CDR2 SVGAGI. Worth noting for this clonotype: Its antigen is still unknown.

This sequence joins TRBV6-5 and TRBJ2-3; maybe TRBD2 (7 bases). The receptor comes from a human donor in good health (CMV status not recorded). Some clones in this sample may be carry-over from other donors' samples. Here the sequenced sample was cultured PBMCs, taken from culture after CMV antigen stimulation. CDR3 nucleotides: TGTGCCAGCAGTTACTCGGGGGGGCGCCTCCCAGATACGCAGTATTTT. Translating gives CASSYSGGRLPDTQYF.